Listed below are T cell receptor beta chains from one sample, sequenced in a study of blood T cell repertoires in COVID-19. The method was immunoSEQ multiplex PCR; TCRdb's version includes in-frame clones alone and lacks a portion of them. The table has some 200,000 clones, 80% to 90% seen once. The sequenced sample was PBMCs or T cells enriched from blood (not recorded which). These receptors were obtained from a man aged 40-49 years who had recovered from COVID-19. CDR3s include the opening cysteine and the closing phenylalanine or tryptophan. The D gene is left open where the match is weak. For some rows the clone size is stated as once, few or many, or as a class when expanded; others skip it.

TRBV10-3,-,13,-,TRBJ1-4,TGTGCCATTACACCGGGACACGGGGAAAAACTGTTTTTT,CAITPGHGEKLFF
TRBV18,-,17,TRBD2,TRBJ2-3,TGTGCCAGCTCACCCGCTAGCGGGTCCTTTTTCACAGATACGCAGTATTTT,CASSPASGSFFTDTQYF
TRBV27,-,15,TRBD1,TRBJ1-3,TGTGCCAGCGGCAGGACAGGCTTCTCTGGAAACACCATATATTTT,CASGRTGFSGNTIYF
TRBV7-3,few,13,-,TRBJ2-2,TGTGCCAGCAGCTTTCGAGAGACCGGGGAGCTGTTTTTT,CASSFRETGELFF
TRBV4-1,-,15,-,TRBJ2-5,TGCGCCAGCAGCCAAGTCGGTCGGGGGACGGAGACCCAGTACTTC,CASSQVGRGTETQYF
TRBV10-3,-,14,-,TRBJ1-2,TGTGCCATCAGTGAAAAGGGGGTTGGCTATGGCTACACCTTC,CAISEKGVGYGYTF
TRBV7-8,-,14,-,TRBJ1-1,TGTGCCAGCAGCTCCTCTAGGACAATCCCTGAAGCTTTCTTT,CASSSSRTIPEAFF
TRBV9,-,14,TRBD2,TRBJ2-1,TGTGCCAGCAGCTCAGGTCAGCGGGAAGGGGAGCAGTTCTTC,CASSSGQREGEQFF
TRBV30,-,14,TRBD2,TRBJ2-1,TGTGCCTGGAGTAGGGGACTAGCGCACAATGAGCAGTTCTTC,CAWSRGLAHNEQFF
TRBV28,once,16,TRBD1,TRBJ1-4,TGTGCCAGCAGTTTTAAAGGGGGACAGATGGATGAAAAACTGTTTTTT,CASSFKGGQMDEKLFF
TRBV28,-,13,TRBD1,TRBJ2-7,TGTGCCAGCAGAGGACAGGGCCGGTACGAGCAGTACTTC,CASRGQGRYEQYF
TRBV9,-,15,-,TRBJ1-6,TGTGCCAGCAGCCCCCGCGGGTCCGGCGATTCACCCCTCCACTTT,CASSPRGSGDSPLHF
TRBV18,-,14,-,TRBJ2-5,TGTGCCAGCTCACCACCCTCTCTTCCGGAGACCCAGTACTTC,CASSPPSLPETQYF
TRBV2,-,14,-,TRBJ2-3,TGTGCCAGCAGCCAAGTGGTGCTAGGGAGTACGCAGTATTTT,CASSQVVLGSTQYF
TRBV7-9,-,14,TRBD1,TRBJ1-5,TGTGCCAGCAGCCTAACAGGGGAGCATCAGCCCCAGCATTTT,CASSLTGEHQPQHF
TRBV4-2,-,14,-,TRBJ1-1,TGTGCCAGCAGCCAAGGTGGTAGCAACACTGAAGCTTTCTTT,CASSQGGSNTEAFF
TRBV5-4,-,14,-,TRBJ1-4,TGTGCCAGCAGCTTGAGCGCAACTAATGAAAAACTGTTTTTT,CASSLSATNEKLFF
TRBV12-3/TRBV12-4,-,12,-,TRBJ1-1,TGTGCCAGCAGCTCCGCGGACACTGAAGCTTTCTTT,CASSSADTEAFF
TRBV28,-,18,TRBD1,TRBJ2-7,TGTGCCAGCAGTTTTTTAGGGACAGGGTTAGCCAGGGCCTACGAGCAGTACTTC,CASSFLGTGLARAYEQYF
TRBV18,few,13,-,TRBJ1-5,TGTGCCAGCTCACCGACAGTTTATCAGCCCCAGCATTTT,CASSPTVYQPQHF
TRBV4-1,-,15,-,TRBJ2-1,TGCGCCAGCAGCCAAGTGTCCGCTCGTGAGAGCGAGCAGTTCTTC,CASSQVSARESEQFF
TRBV5-1,-,13,-,TRBJ2-5,TGCGCCACGGCGAATCCGACGGGTGAGACCCAGTACTTC,CATANPTGETQYF
TRBV5-8,-,16,TRBD1,TRBJ1-5,TGTGCCAGCTGCACAGGGGGCCTGTATAGCAATCAGCCCCAGCATTTT,CASCTGGLYSNQPQHF
TRBV13,-,13,-,TRBJ1-2,TGTGCCAGCAGCTGGCAGGGGAGCTATGGCTACACCTTC,CASSWQGSYGYTF
TRBV2,once,15,TRBD2,TRBJ2-7,TGTGCCAGCACTTCCTGGACTAGCGGGGGGTACGAGCAGTACTTC,CASTSWTSGGYEQYF
TRBV28,-,14,TRBD1,TRBJ2-7,TGTGCCAGCCTGGGGGGACAGGGCTACTACGAGCAGTACTTC,CASLGGQGYYEQYF
TRBV19,-,14,-,TRBJ2-1,TGTGCCAGTGGTGGGTCCCGGAGGGGCAATGAGCAGTTCTTC,CASGGSRRGNEQFF
TRBV9,-,17,-,TRBJ2-2,TGTGCCAGCAGCGTAGGAGCGCTGGTCTCGGGGTCCGGGGAGCTGTTTTTT,CASSVGALVSGSGELFF
TRBV2,-,14,TRBD1,TRBJ1-5,TGTGCCAGCAGTGGGACAGGGGAGGGCCAGCCCCAGCATTTT,CASSGTGEGQPQHF
TRBV6-5,-,15,TRBD2,TRBJ2-7,TGTGCCAGCAGTTACTCGACTAGCGGTGGGTACGAGCAGTACTTC,CASSYSTSGGYEQYF
TRBV7-3,-,14,-,TRBJ2-3,TGTGCCAGCAGGGGGGGAACTAGCACAGATACGCAGTATTTT,CASRGGTSTDTQYF
TRBV5-4,-,16,TRBD1,TRBJ1-5,TGTGCCAGCAGGCCCCGGGACAGGGGCCCCAATCAGCCCCAGCATTTT,CASRPRDRGPNQPQHF
TRBV4-2,many,18,-,TRBJ2-4,TGTGCCAGCAGCCAAGATGTCCGAGCGGTAATAGCCAAAAACATTCAGTACTTC,CASSQDVRAVIAKNIQYF